This is a list of T cell receptor beta chains from one sample in a study of Graves' ophthalmopathy and Graves' hyperthyroidism. TCRdb passed the multiplex PCR reads through MiXCR, listing each CDR3 protein once. The sample includes about 210,000 distinct CDR3 sequences, less than 30% of them seen just once. Material: peripheral blood. The receptors were sampled from a man over 45 with Graves' ophthalmopathy. CDR3s include the opening cysteine and the closing phenylalanine or tryptophan. A D gene is named only where the DNA matches it firmly. Part of the rows lack a size; the others show once, few, many or a class for expanded clones.

NA,TRBV28,NA,TRBJ2-7,CASSGRGAGTYEQYF,TGTGCCAGCAGTGGGCGCGGGGCAGGGACCTACGAGCAGTACTTC
NA,TRBV19,NA,TRBJ1-1,CASSIHTGNTEAFF,TGTGCCAGTAGTATCCACACAGGAAACACTGAAGCTTTCTTT
NA,TRBV10-3,NA,TRBJ1-1,CATTGSPDTEAFF,TGTGCCACCACAGGGAGCCCCGACACTGAAGCTTTCTTT
NA,TRBV6-2/TRBV6-3,many,TRBJ2-7,CASISPDRYEQYF,TGTGCCAGCATTTCCCCCGACAGGTACGAGCAGTACTTC
NA,TRBV6-5,many,TRBJ1-1,CASSYYRGAEAEAFF,TGTGCCAGCAGTTACTATCGGGGGGCAGAGGCTGAAGCTTTCTTT
NA,TRBV12-3/TRBV12-4,NA,TRBJ1-1,CASSSPAHTEAFF,TGTGCCAGCAGTTCACCCGCACACACTGAAGCTTTCTTT
TRBD1,TRBV7-6,many,TRBJ2-5,CASSQQGRGETQYF,TGTGCCAGCAGCCAACAGGGGAGAGGAGAGACCCAGTACTTC
TRBD1,TRBV27,NA,TRBJ1-2,CASSSTGDDGYTF,TGTGCCAGCAGTTCGACAGGGGACGATGGCTACACCTTC
TRBD2,TRBV5-1,many,TRBJ2-5,CASSPWTSGRRETQYF,TGCGCCAGCAGCCCGTGGACTAGTGGACGTAGAGAGACCCAGTACTTC
NA,TRBV11-2,NA,TRBJ1-5,CASSLSPRQPQHF,TGTGCCAGCAGCCTAAGCCCAAGGCAGCCCCAGCATTTT
NA,TRBV12-3/TRBV12-4,NA,TRBJ2-5,CASTPFLGSRETQYF,TGTGCCAGCACCCCGTTTTTGGGCAGTAGAGAGACCCAGTACTTC
TRBD2,TRBV20-1,many,TRBJ2-7,CSARVSGLAGAYEQYF,TGCAGTGCTAGAGTCTCGGGACTAGCGGGAGCCTACGAGCAGTACTTC
NA,TRBV18,many,TRBJ2-7,CASSPPAETYEQYF,TGTGCCAGCTCACCACCGGCGGAGACCTACGAGCAGTACTTC
NA,TRBV10-2,many,TRBJ2-5,CASRAGATQETQYF,TGCGCCAGCAGGGCGGGGGCGACCCAAGAGACCCAGTACTTC
TRBD1,TRBV6-5,many,TRBJ2-7,CASSLNRGYEQYF,TGTGCCAGCAGTTTAAACAGGGGATACGAGCAGTACTTC
NA,TRBV29-1,many,TRBJ2-5,CSVLVVGETQYF,TGCAGCGTTCTTGTGGTCGGAGAGACCCAGTACTTC
TRBD1,TRBV12-3/TRBV12-4,many,TRBJ2-5,CASSSPMTGSYIGGTQYF,TGTGCCAGCAGTTCACCAATGACAGGGAGTTATATAGGGGGGACCCAGTACTTC
NA,TRBV7-8,once,TRBJ2-2,CASSSGRANTGELLF,TGTGCCAGCAGCTCGGGCCGGGCGAACACCGGGGAGCTGCTTTTT
NA,TRBV12-5,many,TRBJ2-2,CASGLVLPRVTGELFF,TGTGCTAGTGGTTTGGTATTGCCCAGGGTAACCGGGGAGCTGTTTTTT
NA,TRBV6-5,NA,TRBJ2-5,CASSYGGPGETQYF,TGTGCCAGCAGTTACGGGGGCCCCGGAGAGACCCAGTACTTC
TRBD1,TRBV12-3/TRBV12-4,NA,TRBJ1-1,CASSPRTGTLMNTEAFF,TGTGCCAGCAGTCCCCGGACAGGCACCCTCATGAACACTGAAGCTTTCTTT
NA,TRBV6-2/TRBV6-3,NA,TRBJ1-1,CASSYPDTEAFF,TGTGCCAGCAGTTACCCTGACACTGAAGCTTTCTTT
TRBD2,TRBV5-1,many,TRBJ2-2,CASSTLPGLAGAINTGELFF,TGCGCCAGCAGCACTCTCCCCGGACTAGCGGGGGCTATAAACACCGGGGAGCTGTTTTTT
NA,TRBV6-1,many,TRBJ1-5,CASSTRTATNQPQHF,TGTGCCAGCAGTACCCGGACGGCCACCAATCAGCCCCAGCATTTT
NA,TRBV12-3/TRBV12-4,many,TRBJ2-2,CASSLAGTVAGELFF,TGTGCCAGCAGTTTAGCTGGGACCGTCGCCGGGGAGCTGTTTTTT
NA,TRBV7-2,many,TRBJ1-5,CASSLGDLNQPQHF,TGTGCCAGCAGCTTAGGGGACCTCAATCAGCCCCAGCATTTT
TRBD1,TRBV7-2,NA,TRBJ1-1,CASSLTGTGRTEAFF,TGTGCCAGCAGCTTGACCGGGACAGGGCGGACTGAAGCTTTCTTT
NA,TRBV27,NA,TRBJ2-7,CASSIRGLYEQYF,TGTGCCTCCTCTATTCGGGGCCTCTACGAGCAGTACTTC
NA,TRBV29-1,many,TRBJ2-7,CSVAQGIGYEQYF,TGCAGCGTTGCACAGGGCATAGGCTACGAGCAGTACTTC
NA,TRBV12-3/TRBV12-4,NA,TRBJ2-7,CASSYSRGGYEQHF,TGTGCCAGCAGTTATTCCAGGGGAGGCTACGAGCAGCACTTC
NA,TRBV6-4,NA,TRBJ1-5,CASSDGDHQPQHF,TGTGCCAGCAGTGATGGGGACCACCAGCCCCAGCATTTT
NA,TRBV6-5,NA,TRBJ1-2,CASSYLTGDGYTF,TGTGCCAGCAGTTATTTGACGGGCGATGGCTACACCTTC
TRBD1,TRBV12-3/TRBV12-4,once,TRBJ2-2,CASKRQGANTGELFF,TGTGCCAGCAAACGACAGGGAGCGAACACCGGGGAGCTGTTTTTT
NA,TRBV19,many,TRBJ2-7,CASSTGRGSYEQYF,TGTGCCAGTAGTACGGGGAGAGGCTCCTACGAGCAGTACTTC
NA,TRBV2,many,TRBJ2-7,CASSEGDLSPYEQYF,TGTGCCAGCAGTGAGGGGGACCTCTCACCCTACGAGCAGTACTTC
TRBD1,TRBV5-8,many,TRBJ1-2,CASSHRGQAYGYTF,TGTGCCAGCAGCCACAGGGGGCAGGCCTATGGCTACACCTTC
NA,TRBV7-9,few,TRBJ2-5,CASSLLQVAGQETQYF,TGTGCCAGCAGCTTATTACAGGTTGCAGGCCAAGAGACCCAGTACTTC
TRBD2,TRBV11-2,NA,TRBJ2-7,CASSPTSGLAAYEQYF,TGTGCCAGCAGCCCTACTTCGGGACTAGCGGCGTACGAGCAGTACTTC
NA,TRBV6-2/TRBV6-3,many,TRBJ1-5,CASRAQGPQPQHF,TGTGCCAGCAGGGCACAGGGACCCCAGCCCCAGCATTTT
NA,TRBV4-1,many,TRBJ2-7,CASSPGPGDEQYF,TGCGCCAGCAGCCCCGGGCCTGGGGACGAGCAGTACTTC
TRBD1,TRBV6-1,few,TRBJ2-5,CASTRSGTGSQETQYF,TGTGCCAGCACCCGTTCCGGGACAGGGAGTCAAGAGACCCAGTACTTC
TRBD1,TRBV19,many,TRBJ1-2,CASSPDRTGGYTF,TGTGCCAGTAGCCCGGACAGGACCGGTGGCTACACCTTC
TRBD2,TRBV7-2,many,TRBJ2-5,CASSTAGLAEETQYF,TGTGCCAGCAGCACGGCCGGACTAGCGGAAGAGACCCAGTACTTC
TRBD1,TRBV7-9,few,TRBJ2-7,CASSHLGQIDEQYF,TGTGCCAGCAGCCACTTGGGACAGATCGACGAGCAGTACTTC
NA,TRBV7-3,NA,TRBJ2-5,CASSLLGVPKETQYF,TGTGCCAGCAGCTTACTCGGGGTTCCAAAAGAGACCCAGTACTTC
NA,TRBV28,many,TRBJ1-5,CASSDTGYSNQPQHF,TGTGCCAGCAGCGATACAGGTTATAGCAATCAGCCCCAGCATTTT
TRBD1,TRBV13,many,TRBJ1-1,CASRRGSTGAETEAFF,TGTGCCAGCAGGAGGGGGAGCACAGGGGCTGAGACTGAAGCTTTCTTT
TRBD1,TRBV29-1,many,TRBJ1-2,CSVETGIQYGYTF,TGCAGCGTTGAGACAGGGATCCAATATGGCTACACCTTC
NA,TRBV12-3/TRBV12-4,many,TRBJ2-3,CASSLAGAPDTQYF,TGTGCCAGCAGCTTGGCGGGCGCCCCAGATACGCAGTATTTT
NA,TRBV6-5,NA,TRBJ1-1,CASSYLGRETEAFF,TGTGCCAGCAGTTACCTGGGCAGGGAGACTGAAGCTTTCTTT
TRBD1,TRBV12-3/TRBV12-4,NA,TRBJ1-1,CASSFEKPGQIAEAFF,TGTGCCAGCAGTTTTGAGAAACCGGGACAGATCGCTGAAGCTTTCTTT
NA,TRBV9,many,TRBJ1-6,CASGASSDSPLHF,TGTGCCAGCGGGGCGAGTTCGGATTCACCCCTCCACTTT
NA,TRBV24-1,NA,TRBJ2-7,CATSPTGSYEQYF,TGTGCCACCAGTCCAACAGGGTCCTACGAGCAGTACTTC
NA,TRBV19,many,TRBJ2-5,CASPGSGREETQYF,TGTGCCAGCCCCGGGTCGGGCAGAGAAGAGACCCAGTACTTC